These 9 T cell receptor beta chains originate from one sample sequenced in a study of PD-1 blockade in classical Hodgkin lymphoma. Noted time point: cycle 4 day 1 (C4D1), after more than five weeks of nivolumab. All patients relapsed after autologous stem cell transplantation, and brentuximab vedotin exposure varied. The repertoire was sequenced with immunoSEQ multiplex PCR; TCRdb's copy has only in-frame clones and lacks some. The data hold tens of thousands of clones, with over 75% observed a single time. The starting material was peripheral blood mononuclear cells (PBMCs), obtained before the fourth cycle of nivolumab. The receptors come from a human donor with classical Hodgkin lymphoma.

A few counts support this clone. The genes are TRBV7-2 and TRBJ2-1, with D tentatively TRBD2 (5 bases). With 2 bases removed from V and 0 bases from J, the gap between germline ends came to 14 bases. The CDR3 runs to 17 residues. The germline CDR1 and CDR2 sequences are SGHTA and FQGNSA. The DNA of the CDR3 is TGTGCCAGCAGCTTACATTCGCGGGCCTTCTCCTACAATGAGCAGTTCTTC. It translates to CASSLHSRAFSYNEQFF.

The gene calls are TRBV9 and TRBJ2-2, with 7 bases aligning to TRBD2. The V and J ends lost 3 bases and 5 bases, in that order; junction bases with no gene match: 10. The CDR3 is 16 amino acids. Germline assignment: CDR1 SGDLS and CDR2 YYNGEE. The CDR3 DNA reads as TGTGCCAGCAGCGCAACCACTAGCGCGTTTACCGGGGAGCTGTTTTTT. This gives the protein CASSATTSAFTGELFF.

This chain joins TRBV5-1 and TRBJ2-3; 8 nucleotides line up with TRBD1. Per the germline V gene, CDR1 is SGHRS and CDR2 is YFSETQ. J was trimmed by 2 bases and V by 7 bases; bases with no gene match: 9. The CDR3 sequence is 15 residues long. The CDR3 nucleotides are TGCGCCAGCCAAGAACAGGGGGAGGTCACAGATACGCAGTATTTT. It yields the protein CASQEQGEVTDTQYF.

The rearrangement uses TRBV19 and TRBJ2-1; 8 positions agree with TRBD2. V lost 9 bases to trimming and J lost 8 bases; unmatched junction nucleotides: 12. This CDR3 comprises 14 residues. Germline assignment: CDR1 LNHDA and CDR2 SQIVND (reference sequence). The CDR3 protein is CASLRGGLSDEQFF. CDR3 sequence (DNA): TGTGCCAGCCTACGGGGGGGCCTATCCGATGAGCAGTTCTTC.

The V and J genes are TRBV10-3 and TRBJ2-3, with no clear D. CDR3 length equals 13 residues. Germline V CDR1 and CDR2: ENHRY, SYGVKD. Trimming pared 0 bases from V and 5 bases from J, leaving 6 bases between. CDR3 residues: CAISESRQDTQYF. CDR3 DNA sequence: TGTGCCATCAGTGAGTCGAGACAAGATACGCAGTATTTT.

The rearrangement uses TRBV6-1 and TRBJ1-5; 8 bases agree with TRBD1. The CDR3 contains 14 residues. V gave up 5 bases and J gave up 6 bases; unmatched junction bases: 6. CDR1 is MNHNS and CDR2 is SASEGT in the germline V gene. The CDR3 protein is CASSSQGARQPQHF. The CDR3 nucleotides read TGTGCCAGCAGTTCTCAGGGGGCTCGTCAGCCCCAGCATTTT.

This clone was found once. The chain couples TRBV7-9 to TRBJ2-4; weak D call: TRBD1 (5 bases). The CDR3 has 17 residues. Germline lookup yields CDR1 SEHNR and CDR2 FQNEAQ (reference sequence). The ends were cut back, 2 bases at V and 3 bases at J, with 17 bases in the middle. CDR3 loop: CASSLFQGNIVKNIQYF. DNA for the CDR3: TGTGCCAGCAGCTTATTCCAGGGTAATATAGTCAAAAACATTCAGTACTTC.

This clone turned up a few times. CDR3 loop: CASSPDRRPISEQYF. The CDR3 DNA reads TGTGCCAGCAGCCCGGACCGGCGGCCCATCAGCGAGCAGTACTTC. The chain combines TRBV11-2 with TRBJ2-7; D not resolved. Germline assignment: CDR1 SGHAT and CDR2 FQNNGV. The length of the CDR3 is 15 residues. V was shortened by 5 bases and J by 6 bases, with 20 bases between the two germline ends. Full variable domain (outside the CDR3, taken from reference TRBV11-2 and TRBJ2-7): EAGVAQSPRYKIIEKRQSVAFWCNPISGHATLYWYQQILGQGPKLLIQFQNNGVVDDSQLPKDRFSAERLKGVDSTLKIQPAKLEDSAVYLCASSPDRRPISEQYFGPGTRLTVT.

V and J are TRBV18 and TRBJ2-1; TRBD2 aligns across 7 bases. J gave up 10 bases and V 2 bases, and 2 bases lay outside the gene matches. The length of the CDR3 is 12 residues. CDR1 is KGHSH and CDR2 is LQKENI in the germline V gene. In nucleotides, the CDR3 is TGTGCCAGCTCACCAGGGGGGGAGGAGCAGTTCTTC. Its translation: CASSPGGEEQFF.